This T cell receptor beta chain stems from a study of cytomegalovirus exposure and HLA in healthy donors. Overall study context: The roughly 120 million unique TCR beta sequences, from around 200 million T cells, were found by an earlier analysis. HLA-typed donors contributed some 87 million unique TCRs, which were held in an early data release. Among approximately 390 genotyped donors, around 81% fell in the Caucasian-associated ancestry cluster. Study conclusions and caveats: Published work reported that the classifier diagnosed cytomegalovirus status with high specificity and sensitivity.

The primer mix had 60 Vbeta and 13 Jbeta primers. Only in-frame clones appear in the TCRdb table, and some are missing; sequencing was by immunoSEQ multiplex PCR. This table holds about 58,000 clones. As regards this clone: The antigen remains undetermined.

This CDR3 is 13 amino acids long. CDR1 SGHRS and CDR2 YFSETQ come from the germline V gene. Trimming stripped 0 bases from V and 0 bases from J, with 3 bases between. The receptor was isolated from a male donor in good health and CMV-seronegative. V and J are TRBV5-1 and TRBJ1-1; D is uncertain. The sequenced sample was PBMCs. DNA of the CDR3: TGCGCCAGCAGCTTGGGAGTGAACACTGAAGCTTTCTTT. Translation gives CASSLGVNTEAFF.